This T cell receptor (beta chain) was captured in a study of blood T cell repertoires in COVID-19. Study-level background: Some COVID-19 samples were acute and others convalescent; all came from the United States, Italy and Spain. Sources were T cells, B-cell-depleted T cells, or PBMCs; the material itself was cDNA or gDNA.

Libraries were prepared by immunoSEQ multiplex PCR; TCRdb keeps only in-frame clonotypes and omits some of them. The sample contains about 29,000 clones, 80% to 90% of which appear only once. The germline gives CDR1 MDHEN, CDR2 SYDVKM. V lost 5 bases and J lost 4; bases outside the gene matches: 3. The CDR3 length is 14 residues. The sequencing sample was made of peripheral blood. The V call is TRBV28, the J call TRBJ1-4; TRBD1 matches at 8 bases. The sequence derives from a man older than 75 with acute or convalescent COVID-19. This CDR3 reads CASSRQGFNEKLFF. CDR3 DNA: TGTGCCAGCAGTCGACAGGGGTTTAATGAAAAACTGTTTTTT.